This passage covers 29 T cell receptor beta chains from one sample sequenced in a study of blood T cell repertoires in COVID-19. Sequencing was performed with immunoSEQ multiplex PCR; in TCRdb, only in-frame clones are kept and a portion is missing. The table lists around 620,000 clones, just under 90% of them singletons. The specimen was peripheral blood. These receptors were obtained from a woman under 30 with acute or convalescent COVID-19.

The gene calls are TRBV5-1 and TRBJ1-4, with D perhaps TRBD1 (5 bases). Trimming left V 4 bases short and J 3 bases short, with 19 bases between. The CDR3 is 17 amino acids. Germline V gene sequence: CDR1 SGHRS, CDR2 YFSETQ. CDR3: CASSLTPSGVANEKLFF. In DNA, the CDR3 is TGCGCCAGCAGCCTCACCCCGTCGGGGGTAGCTAATGAAAAACTGTTTTTT.

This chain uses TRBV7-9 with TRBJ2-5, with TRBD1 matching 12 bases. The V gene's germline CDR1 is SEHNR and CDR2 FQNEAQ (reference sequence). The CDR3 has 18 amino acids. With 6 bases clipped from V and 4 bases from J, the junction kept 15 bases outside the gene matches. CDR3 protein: CASSPLLPGQGARETQYF. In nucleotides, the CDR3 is TGTGCCAGCAGTCCCCTTCTTCCGGGACAGGGGGCACGAGAGACCCAGTACTTC.

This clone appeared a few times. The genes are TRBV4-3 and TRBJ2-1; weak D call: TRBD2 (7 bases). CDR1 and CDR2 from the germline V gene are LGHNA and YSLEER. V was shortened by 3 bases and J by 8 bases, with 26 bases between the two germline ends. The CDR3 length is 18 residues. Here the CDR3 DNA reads TGCGCCAGCAGCCAGGACGGCGGGGGCGGGTCTTTTGGTGATGAGCAGTTCTTC. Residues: CASSQDGGGGSFGDEQFF.

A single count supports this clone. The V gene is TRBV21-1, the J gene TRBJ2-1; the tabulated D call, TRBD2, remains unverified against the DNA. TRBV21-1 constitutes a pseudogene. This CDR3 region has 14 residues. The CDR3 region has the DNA TGTGCCAGCAGTTTTCTTGGGGAGGAGAGTGAGCAGTTCTTC. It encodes CASSFLGEESEQFF.

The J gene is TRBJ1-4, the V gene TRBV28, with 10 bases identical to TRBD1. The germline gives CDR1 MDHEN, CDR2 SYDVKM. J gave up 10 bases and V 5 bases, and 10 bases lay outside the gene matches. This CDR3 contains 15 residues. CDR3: CASSASGTGARKLFF. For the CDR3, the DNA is TGTGCCAGCAGTGCCTCTGGGACAGGGGCCCGAAAACTGTTTTTT.

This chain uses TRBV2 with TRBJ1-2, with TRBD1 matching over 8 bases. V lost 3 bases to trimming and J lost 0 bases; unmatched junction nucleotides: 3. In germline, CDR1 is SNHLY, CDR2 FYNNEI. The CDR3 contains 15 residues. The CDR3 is CASSDRGRANYGYTF. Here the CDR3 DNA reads TGTGCCAGCAGTGACAGGGGGCGAGCTAACTATGGCTACACCTTC.

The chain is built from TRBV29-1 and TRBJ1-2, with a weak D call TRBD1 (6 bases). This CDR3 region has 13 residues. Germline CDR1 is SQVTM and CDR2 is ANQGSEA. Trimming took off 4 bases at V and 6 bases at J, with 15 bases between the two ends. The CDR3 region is CSVAGGAPDGYTF. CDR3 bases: TGCAGCGTTGCTGGGGGCGCCCCGGATGGCTACACCTTC.

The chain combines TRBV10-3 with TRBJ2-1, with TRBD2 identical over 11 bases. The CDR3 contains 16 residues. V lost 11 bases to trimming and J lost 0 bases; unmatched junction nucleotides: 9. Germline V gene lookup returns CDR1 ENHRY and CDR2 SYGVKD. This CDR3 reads CAERASGGSSYNEQFF. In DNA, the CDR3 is TGTGCCGAAAGGGCTAGCGGGGGGAGCTCCTACAATGAGCAGTTCTTC.

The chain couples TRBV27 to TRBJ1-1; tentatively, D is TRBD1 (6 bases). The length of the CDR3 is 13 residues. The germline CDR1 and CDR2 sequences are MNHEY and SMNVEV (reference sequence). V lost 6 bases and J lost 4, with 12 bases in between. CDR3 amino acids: CASRQGLSTEAFF. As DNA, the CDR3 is TGTGCCAGCAGGCAGGGGTTGAGCACTGAAGCTTTCTTT.

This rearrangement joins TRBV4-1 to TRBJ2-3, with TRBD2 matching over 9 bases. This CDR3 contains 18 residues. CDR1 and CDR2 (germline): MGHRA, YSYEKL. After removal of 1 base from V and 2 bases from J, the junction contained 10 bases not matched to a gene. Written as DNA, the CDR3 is TGCGCCAGCAGCCAAGGCGGGACGGTAGCGGGGGACACAGATACGCAGTATTTT. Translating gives CASSQGGTVAGDTDTQYF.

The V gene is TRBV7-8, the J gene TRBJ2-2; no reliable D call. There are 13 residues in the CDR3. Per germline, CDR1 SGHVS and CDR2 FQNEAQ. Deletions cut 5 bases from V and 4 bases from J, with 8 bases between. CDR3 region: CASSHTSTGELFF. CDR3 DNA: TGTGCCAGCAGCCATACGAGCACCGGGGAGCTGTTTTTT.

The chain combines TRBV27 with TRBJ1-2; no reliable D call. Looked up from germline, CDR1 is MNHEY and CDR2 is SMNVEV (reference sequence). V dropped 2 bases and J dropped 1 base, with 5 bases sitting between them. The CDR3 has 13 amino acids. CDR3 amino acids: CASSLRYNYGYTF. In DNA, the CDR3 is TGTGCCAGCAGTTTACGGTATAACTATGGCTACACCTTC.

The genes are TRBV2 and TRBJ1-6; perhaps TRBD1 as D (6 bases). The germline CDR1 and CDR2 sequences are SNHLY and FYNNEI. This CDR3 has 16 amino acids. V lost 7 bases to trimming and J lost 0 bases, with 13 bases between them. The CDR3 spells CASKAGVSSYNSPLHF. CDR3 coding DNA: TGTGCCAGCAAGGCAGGGGTGAGCTCCTATAATTCACCCCTCCACTTT.

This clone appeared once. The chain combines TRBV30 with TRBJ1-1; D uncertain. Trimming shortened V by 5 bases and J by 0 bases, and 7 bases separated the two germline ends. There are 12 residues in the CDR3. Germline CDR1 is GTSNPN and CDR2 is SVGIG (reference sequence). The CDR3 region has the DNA TGTGCCTGGGCGGGGATGAACACTGAAGCTTTCTTT. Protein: CAWAGMNTEAFF.

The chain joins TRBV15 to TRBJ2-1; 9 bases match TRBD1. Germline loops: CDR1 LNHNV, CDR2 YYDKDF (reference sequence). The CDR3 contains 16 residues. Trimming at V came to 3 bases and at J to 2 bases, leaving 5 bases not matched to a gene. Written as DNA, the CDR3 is TGTGCCACCAGCAGGCTCCGGGACAGGGCCTACAATGAGCAGTTCTTC. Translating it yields CATSRLRDRAYNEQFF. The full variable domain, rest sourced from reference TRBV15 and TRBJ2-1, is DAMVIQNPRYQVTQFGKPVTLSCSQTLNHNVMYWYQQKSSQAPKLLFHYYDKDFNNEADTPDNFQSRRPNTSFCFLDIRSPGLGDTAMYLCATSRLRDRAYNEQFFGPGTRLTVL.

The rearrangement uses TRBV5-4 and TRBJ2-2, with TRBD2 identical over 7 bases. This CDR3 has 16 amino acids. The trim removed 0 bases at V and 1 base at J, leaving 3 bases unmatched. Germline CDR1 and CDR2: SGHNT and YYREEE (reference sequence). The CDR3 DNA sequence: TGTGCCAGCAGCTTGGCTCAGCGGGGGAACACCGGGGAGCTGTTTTTT. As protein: CASSLAQRGNTGELFF.

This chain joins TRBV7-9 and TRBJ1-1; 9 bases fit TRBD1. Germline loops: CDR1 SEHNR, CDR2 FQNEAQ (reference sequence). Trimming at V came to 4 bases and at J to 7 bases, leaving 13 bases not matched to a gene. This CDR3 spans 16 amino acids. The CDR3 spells CASSWSPGQGGYEAFF. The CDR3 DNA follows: TGTGCCAGCAGCTGGTCTCCGGGACAGGGTGGATATGAAGCTTTCTTT.

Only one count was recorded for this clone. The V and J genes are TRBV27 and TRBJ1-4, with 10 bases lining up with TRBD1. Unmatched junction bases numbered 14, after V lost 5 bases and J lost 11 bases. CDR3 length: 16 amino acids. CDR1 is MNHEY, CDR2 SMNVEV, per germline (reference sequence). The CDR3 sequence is CASSKNSRDRGWKLFF. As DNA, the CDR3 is TGTGCCAGCAGTAAAAACAGTCGGGACAGGGGCTGGAAACTGTTTTTT.

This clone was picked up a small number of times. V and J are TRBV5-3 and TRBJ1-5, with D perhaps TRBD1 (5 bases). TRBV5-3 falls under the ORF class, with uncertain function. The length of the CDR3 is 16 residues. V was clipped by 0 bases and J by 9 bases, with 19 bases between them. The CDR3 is CARSLVQGGVRTPQHF. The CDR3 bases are TGTGCCAGAAGCTTGGTCCAGGGCGGGGTTAGGACGCCCCAGCATTTT.

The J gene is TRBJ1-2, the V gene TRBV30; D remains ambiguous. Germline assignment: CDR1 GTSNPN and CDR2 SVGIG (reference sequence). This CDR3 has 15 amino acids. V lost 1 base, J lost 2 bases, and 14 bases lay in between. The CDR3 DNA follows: TGTGCCTGGAGTGAGTCAAGACGGAGAAACTATGGCTACACCTTC. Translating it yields CAWSESRRRNYGYTF.

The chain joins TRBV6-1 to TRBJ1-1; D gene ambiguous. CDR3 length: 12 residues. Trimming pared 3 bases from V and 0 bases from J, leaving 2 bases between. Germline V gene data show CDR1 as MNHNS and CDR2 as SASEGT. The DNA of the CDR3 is TGTGCCAGCAGTGACGTGAACACTGAAGCTTTCTTT. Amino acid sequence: CASSDVNTEAFF.

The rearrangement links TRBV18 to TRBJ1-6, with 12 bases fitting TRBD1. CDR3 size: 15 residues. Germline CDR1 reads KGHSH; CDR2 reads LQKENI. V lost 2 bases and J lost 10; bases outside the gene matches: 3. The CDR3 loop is CASSPGTGGGSPLHF. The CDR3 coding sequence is TGTGCCAGCTCACCAGGGACAGGGGGCGGATCACCCCTCCACTTT.

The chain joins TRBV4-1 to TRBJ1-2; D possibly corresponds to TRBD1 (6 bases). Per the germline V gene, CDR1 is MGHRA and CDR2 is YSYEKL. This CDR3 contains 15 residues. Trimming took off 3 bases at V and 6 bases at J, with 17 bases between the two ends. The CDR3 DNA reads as TGCGCCAGCAGCCATCCCACAGGGCAATTCAATGGCTACACCTTC. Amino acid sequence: CASSHPTGQFNGYTF.

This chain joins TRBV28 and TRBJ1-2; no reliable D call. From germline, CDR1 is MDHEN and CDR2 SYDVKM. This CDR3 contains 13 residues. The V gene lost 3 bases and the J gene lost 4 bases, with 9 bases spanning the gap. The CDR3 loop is CASSFQEGYGYTF. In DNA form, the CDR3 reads TGTGCCAGCAGTTTCCAGGAGGGCTATGGCTACACCTTC.

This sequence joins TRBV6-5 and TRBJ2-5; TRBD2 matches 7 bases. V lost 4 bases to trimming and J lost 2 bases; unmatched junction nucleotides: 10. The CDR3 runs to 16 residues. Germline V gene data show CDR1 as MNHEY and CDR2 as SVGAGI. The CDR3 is CASSFGTNPGQETQYF. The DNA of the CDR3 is TGTGCCAGCAGTTTCGGGACTAACCCCGGACAAGAGACCCAGTACTTC.

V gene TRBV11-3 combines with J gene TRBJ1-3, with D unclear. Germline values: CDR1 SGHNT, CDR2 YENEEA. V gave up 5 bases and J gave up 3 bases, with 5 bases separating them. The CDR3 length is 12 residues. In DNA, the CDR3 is TGTGCCAGCAGCGGACTTGGAAACACCATATATTTT. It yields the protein CASSGLGNTIYF.

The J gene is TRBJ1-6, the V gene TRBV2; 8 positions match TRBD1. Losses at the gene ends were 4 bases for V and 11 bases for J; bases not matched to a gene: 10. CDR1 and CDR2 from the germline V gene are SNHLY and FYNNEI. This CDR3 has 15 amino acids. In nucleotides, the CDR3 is TGTGCCAGCAGTGCAACCGGGACAGGCATCACACCCCTCCACTTT. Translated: CASSATGTGITPLHF. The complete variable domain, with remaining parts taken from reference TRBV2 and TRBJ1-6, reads EPEVTQTPSHQVTQMGQEVILRCVPISNHLYFYWYRQILGQKVEFLVSFYNNEISEKSEIFDDQFSVERPDGSNFTLKIRSTKLEDSAMYFCASSATGTGITPLHFGNGTRLTVT.

As DNA, the CDR3 is TGTGCCATCATGAGGGGCAGGGGAGATACGCAGTATTTT. Amino acids: CAIMRGRGDTQYF. The genes are TRBV10-3 and TRBJ2-3, with a weak D call TRBD1 (6 bases). This CDR3 is built from 13 residues. Trimming left V 7 bases short and J 5 bases short, with 13 bases between. Per germline, CDR1 ENHRY and CDR2 SYGVKD.

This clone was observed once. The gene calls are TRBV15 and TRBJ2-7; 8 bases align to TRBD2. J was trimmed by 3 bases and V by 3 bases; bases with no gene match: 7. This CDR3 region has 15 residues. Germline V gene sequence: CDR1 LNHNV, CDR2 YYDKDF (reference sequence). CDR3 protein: CATSREGGGNYEQYF. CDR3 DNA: TGTGCCACCAGCAGGGAAGGCGGGGGGAACTACGAGCAGTACTTC.